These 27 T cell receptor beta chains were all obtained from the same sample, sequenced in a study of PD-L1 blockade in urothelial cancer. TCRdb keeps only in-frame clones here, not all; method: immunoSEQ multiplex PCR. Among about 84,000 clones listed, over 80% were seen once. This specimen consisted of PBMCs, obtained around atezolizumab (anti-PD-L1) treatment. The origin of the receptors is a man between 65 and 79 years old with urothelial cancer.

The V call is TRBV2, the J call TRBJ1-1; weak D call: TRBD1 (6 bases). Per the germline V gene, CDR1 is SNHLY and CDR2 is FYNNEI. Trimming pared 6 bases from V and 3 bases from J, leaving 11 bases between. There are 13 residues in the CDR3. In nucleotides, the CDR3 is TGTGCCAGCAGATCTACAGGGTACACTGAAGCTTTCTTT. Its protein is CASRSTGYTEAFF.

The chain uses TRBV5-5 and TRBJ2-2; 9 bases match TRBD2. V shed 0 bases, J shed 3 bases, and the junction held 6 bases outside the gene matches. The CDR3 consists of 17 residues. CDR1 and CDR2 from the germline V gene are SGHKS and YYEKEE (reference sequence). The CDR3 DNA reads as TGTGCCAGCAGCTTGGCGAGGACTAGCGTGTACACCGGGGAGCTGTTTTTT. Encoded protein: CASSLARTSVYTGELFF.

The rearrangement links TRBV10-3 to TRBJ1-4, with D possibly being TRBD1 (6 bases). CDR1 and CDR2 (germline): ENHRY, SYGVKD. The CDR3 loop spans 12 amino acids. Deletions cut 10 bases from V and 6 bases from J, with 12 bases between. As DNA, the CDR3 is TGTGCCACCTCGACAGGTGATGAAAAACTGTTTTTT. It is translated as CATSTGDEKLFF.

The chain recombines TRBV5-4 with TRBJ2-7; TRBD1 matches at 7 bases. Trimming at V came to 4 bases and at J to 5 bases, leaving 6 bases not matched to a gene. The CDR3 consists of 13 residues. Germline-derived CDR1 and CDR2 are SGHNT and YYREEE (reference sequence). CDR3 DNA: TGTGCCAGCAGCCTCAGACAGGGTGACGAGCAGTACTTC. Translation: CASSLRQGDEQYF.

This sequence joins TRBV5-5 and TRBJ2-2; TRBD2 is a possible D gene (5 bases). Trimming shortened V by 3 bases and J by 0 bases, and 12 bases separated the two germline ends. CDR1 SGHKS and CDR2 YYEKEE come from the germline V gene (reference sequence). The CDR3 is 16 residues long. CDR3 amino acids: CASSWSTTPNTGELFF. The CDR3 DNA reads TGTGCCAGCAGCTGGTCGACTACACCGAACACCGGGGAGCTGTTTTTT.

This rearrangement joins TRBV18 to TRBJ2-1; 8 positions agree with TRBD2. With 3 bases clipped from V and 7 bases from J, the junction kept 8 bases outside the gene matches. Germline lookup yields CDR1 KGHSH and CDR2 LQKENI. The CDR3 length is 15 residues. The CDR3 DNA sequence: TGTGCCAGCTCACCCGTCCCGGGAGGGAAAAATGAGCAGTTCTTC. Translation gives CASSPVPGGKNEQFF.

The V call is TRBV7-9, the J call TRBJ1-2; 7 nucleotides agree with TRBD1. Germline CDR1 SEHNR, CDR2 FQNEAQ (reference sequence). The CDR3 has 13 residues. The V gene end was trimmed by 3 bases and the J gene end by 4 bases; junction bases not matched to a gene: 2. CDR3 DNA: TGTGCCAGCAGCTTCCGGGACAGCTATGGCTACACCTTC. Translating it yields CASSFRDSYGYTF.

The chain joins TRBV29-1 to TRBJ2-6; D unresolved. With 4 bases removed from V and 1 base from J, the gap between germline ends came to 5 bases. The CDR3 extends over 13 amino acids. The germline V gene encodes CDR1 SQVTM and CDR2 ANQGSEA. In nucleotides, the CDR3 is TGCAGCGTTGCATCATCTGGGGCCAACGTCCTGACTTTC. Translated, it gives CSVASSGANVLTF.

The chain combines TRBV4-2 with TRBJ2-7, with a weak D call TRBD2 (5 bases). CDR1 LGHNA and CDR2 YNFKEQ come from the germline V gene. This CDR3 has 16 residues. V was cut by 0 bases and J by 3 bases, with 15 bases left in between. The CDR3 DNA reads TGTGCCAGCAGCCAAGATATGGAGCTCGGAGGCTACGAGCAGTACTTC. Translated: CASSQDMELGGYEQYF.

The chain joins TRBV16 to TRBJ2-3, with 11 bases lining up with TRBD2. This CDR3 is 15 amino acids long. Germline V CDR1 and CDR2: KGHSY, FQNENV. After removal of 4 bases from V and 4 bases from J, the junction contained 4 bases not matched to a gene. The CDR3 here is CASSLLAGGPDTQYF. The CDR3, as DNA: TGTGCCAGCAGCCTATTAGCGGGAGGGCCAGATACGCAGTATTTT.

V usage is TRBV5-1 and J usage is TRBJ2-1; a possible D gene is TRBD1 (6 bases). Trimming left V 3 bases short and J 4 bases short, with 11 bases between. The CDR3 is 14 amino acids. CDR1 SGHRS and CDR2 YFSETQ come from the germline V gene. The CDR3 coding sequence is TGCGCCAGCAGCTCCCGGGACAATTACAATGAGCAGTTCTTC. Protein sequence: CASSSRDNYNEQFF.

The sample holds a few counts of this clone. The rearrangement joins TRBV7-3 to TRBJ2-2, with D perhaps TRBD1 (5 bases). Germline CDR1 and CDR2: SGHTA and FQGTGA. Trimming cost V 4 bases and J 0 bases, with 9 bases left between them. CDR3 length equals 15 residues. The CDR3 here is CASSSDISNTGELFF. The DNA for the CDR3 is TGTGCCAGCAGCTCGGACATCTCGAACACCGGGGAGCTGTTTTTT. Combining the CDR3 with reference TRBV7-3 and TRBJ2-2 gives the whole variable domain GAGVSQTPSNKVTEKGKYVELRCDPISGHTALYWYRQSLGQGPEFLIYFQGTGAADDSGLPNDRFFAVRPEGSVSTLKIQRTERGDSAVYLCASSSDISNTGELFFGEGSRLTVL.

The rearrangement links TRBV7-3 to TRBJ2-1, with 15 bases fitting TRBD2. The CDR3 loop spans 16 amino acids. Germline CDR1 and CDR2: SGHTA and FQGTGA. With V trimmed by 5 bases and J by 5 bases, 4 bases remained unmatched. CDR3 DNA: TGTGCCAGCAGCCAGGGACTAGCGGGAGGAAACAATGAGCAGTTCTTC. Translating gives CASSQGLAGGNNEQFF.

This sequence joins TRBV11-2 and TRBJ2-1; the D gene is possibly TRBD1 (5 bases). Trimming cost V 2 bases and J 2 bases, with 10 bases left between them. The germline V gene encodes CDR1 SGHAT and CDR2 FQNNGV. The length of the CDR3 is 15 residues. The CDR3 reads CASSLNGATYNEQFF. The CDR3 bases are TGTGCCAGCAGCTTAAATGGGGCTACCTACAATGAGCAGTTCTTC.

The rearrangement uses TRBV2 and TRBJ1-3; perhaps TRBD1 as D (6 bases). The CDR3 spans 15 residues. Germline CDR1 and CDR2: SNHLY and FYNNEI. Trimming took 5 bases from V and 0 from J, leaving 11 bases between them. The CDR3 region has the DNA TGTGCCAGCAGTCAAGACAGGAACTCTGGAAACACCATATATTTT. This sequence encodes CASSQDRNSGNTIYF. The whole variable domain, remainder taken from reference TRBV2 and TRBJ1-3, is EPEVTQTPSHQVTQMGQEVILRCVPISNHLYFYWYRQILGQKVEFLVSFYNNEISEKSEIFDDQFSVERPDGSNFTLKIRSTKLEDSAMYFCASSQDRNSGNTIYFGEGSWLTVV.

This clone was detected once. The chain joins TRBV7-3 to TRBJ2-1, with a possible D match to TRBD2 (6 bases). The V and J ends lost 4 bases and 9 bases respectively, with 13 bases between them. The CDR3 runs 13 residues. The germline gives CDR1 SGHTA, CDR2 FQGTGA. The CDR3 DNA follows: TGTGCCAGCAGCTCCCCGGAGGGGCGTGAGCAGTTCTTC. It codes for CASSSPEGREQFF.

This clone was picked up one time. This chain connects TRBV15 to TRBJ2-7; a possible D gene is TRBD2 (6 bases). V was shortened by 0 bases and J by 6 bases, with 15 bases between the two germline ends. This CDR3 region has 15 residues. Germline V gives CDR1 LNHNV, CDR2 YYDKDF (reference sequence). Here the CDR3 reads CATSRDKLGGLEQYF. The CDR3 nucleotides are TGTGCCACCAGCAGAGATAAACTAGGAGGGCTCGAGCAGTACTTC.

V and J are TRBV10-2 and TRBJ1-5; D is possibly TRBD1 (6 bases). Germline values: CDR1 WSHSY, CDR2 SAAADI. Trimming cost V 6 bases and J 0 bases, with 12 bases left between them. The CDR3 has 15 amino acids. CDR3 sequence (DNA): TGCGCCAGCAGGGCAGGGGCGGATAGCAATCAGCCCCAGCATTTT. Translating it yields CASRAGADSNQPQHF.

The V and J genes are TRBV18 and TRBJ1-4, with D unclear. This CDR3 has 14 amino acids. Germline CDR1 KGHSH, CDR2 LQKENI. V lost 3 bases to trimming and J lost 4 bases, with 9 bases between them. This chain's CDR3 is CASSPAGDNEKLFF. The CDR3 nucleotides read TGTGCCAGCTCACCGGCAGGTGATAATGAAAAACTGTTTTTT.

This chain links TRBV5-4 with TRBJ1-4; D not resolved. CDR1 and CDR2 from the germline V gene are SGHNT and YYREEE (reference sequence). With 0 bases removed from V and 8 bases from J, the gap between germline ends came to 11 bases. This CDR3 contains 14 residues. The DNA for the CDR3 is TGTGCCAGCAGCTTGGCCTTGGGAGAGGAAAAACTGTTTTTT. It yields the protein CASSLALGEEKLFF.

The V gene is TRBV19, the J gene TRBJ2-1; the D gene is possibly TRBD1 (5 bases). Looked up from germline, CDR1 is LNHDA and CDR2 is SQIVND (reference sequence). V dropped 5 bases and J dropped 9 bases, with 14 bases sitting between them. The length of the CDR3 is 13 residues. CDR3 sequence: CASSFSRVGEQFF. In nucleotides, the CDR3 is TGTGCCAGTAGTTTCTCCAGGGTAGGTGAGCAGTTCTTC.

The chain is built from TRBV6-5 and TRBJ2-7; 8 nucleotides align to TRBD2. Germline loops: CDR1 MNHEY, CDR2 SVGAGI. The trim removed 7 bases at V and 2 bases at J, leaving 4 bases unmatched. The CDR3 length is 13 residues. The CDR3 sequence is CASKAGDPYEQYF. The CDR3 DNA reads TGTGCCAGCAAAGCGGGGGACCCCTACGAGCAGTACTTC.

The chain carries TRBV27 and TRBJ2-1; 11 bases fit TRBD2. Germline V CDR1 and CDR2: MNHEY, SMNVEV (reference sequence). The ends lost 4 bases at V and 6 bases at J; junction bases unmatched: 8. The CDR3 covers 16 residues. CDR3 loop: CASSSLAGGPGNEQFF. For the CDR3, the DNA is TGTGCCAGCAGTTCCTTAGCGGGAGGGCCTGGCAATGAGCAGTTCTTC.

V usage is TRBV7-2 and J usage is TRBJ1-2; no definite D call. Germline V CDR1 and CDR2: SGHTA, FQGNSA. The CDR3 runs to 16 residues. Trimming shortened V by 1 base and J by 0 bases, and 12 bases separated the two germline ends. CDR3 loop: CASSLGPNEANYGYTF. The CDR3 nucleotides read TGTGCCAGCAGCTTAGGGCCAAACGAGGCTAACTATGGCTACACCTTC.

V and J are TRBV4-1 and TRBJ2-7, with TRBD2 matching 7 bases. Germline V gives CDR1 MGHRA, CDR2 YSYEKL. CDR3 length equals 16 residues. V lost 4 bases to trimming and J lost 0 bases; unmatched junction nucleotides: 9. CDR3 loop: CASSPSGTTSSYEQYF. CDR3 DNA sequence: TGCGCCAGCAGCCCCTCCGGGACTACCAGCTCCTACGAGCAGTACTTC.

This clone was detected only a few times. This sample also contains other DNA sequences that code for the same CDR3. DNA for the CDR3: TGTGCCTGGAGTGTAGGAGGGTACCAAGAGACCCAGTACTTC. Its protein product is CAWSVGGYQETQYF. The chain is built from TRBV30 and TRBJ2-5, with D tentatively TRBD2 (6 bases). Germline-derived CDR1 and CDR2 are GTSNPN and SVGIG (reference sequence). V lost 0 bases and J 0 bases, leaving 8 bases between the germline ends. This CDR3 has 14 residues.

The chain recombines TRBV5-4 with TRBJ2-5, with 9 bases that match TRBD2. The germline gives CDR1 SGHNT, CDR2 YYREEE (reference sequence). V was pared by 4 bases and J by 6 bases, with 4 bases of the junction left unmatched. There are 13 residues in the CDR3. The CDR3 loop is CASSRGGGKTQYF. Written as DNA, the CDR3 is TGTGCCAGCAGCCGCGGGGGGGGTAAGACCCAGTACTTC. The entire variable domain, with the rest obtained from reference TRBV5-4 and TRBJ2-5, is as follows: ETGVTQSPTHLIKTRGQQVTLRCSSQSGHNTVSWYQQALGQGPQFIFQYYREEENGRGNFPPRFSGLQFPNYSSELNVNALELDDSALYLCASSRGGGKTQYFGPGTRLLVL.